These T cell receptor beta chains were read from a single sample in a study of vaccination and CD4 T cells after COVID-19. These receptors have no known antigen. TCRdb fed the PCR reads into MiXCR, producing one record per CDR3 protein. The sample holds about 7,600 distinct CDR3 sequences; 50% are singletons and the top ten take less than 25%. The sequenced sample consisted of CD4+ T cells from blood, cultured in vitro. The receptors come from a human donor in good health. CDR3s include the opening cysteine and the closing phenylalanine or tryptophan. D genes are given only for firm matches. For some rows the clone size is stated as once, few or many, or as a class when expanded; others skip it.

D,V,J,size,DNA,CDR3
NA,TRBV10-1,TRBJ2-2,few,TGCGCCAGCAGTGGAGATAGCATCGGGGAGCTGTTTTTT,CASSGDSIGELFF
NA,TRBV10-3,TRBJ2-7,NA,TGTGCCATCAGTGATTTCGGGACAAATGGCGAGCAGTACTTC,CAISDFGTNGEQYF
NA,TRBV11-2,TRBJ1-2,NA,TGTGCCAGCAGCTTAACGAACAACTATGGCTACACCTTC,CASSLTNNYGYTF
NA,TRBV19,TRBJ1-2,NA,TGTGCCAGTAATGGCAGGAACTATGGCTACACCTTC,CASNGRNYGYTF
TRBD1,TRBV19,TRBJ1-6,few,TGTGCCAGTACCTCATACCCCACAGGGGCTCCAGGGAAACCCCTCCACTTT,CASTSYPTGAPGKPLHF
NA,TRBV7-2,TRBJ1-1,few,TGTGCCAGCAGCCCCCCCAGGACGGACACTGAAGCTTTCTTT,CASSPPRTDTEAFF
NA,TRBV7-7,TRBJ2-7,NA,TGTGCCAGCAGCTTATCTGGTTATGGGGACGAGCAGTACTTC,CASSLSGYGDEQYF
TRBD2,TRBV5-5,TRBJ2-3,medium-sized,TGTGCCAGCAGCTTGACTAGCGCGAGTACAGATACGCAGTATTTT,CASSLTSASTDTQYF
NA,TRBV28,TRBJ1-2,NA,TGTGCCAGCACCCTCCTGGACAGCTATGGCTACACCTTC,CASTLLDSYGYTF
NA,TRBV29-1,TRBJ1-1,NA,TGCAGCGTTGACACGGTTGGTATGGCTTTCTTT,CSVDTVGMAFF
TRBD1,TRBV30,TRBJ1-5,few,TGTGCCTGGAGTGTATCCCACAGGGGTCTTAGCAATCAGCCCCAGCATTTT,CAWSVSHRGLSNQPQHF
NA,TRBV20-1,TRBJ1-1,few,TGCAGTGCTAGAGGCCAGGTCACTGAAGCTTTCTTT,CSARGQVTEAFF
NA,TRBV19,TRBJ1-1,NA,TGTGCCAGTAGGAGAGATGGGGGAAACACTGAAGCTTTCTTT,CASRRDGGNTEAFF
NA,TRBV7-2,TRBJ2-3,NA,TGTGCCAGCACCTCCGCGCCGTTTGGGGCAGATACGCAGTATTTT,CASTSAPFGADTQYF
NA,TRBV20-1,TRBJ1-5,NA,TGCAGTGCTCAAGGACCACGGACAAGATATAGCAATCAGCCCCAGCATTTT,CSAQGPRTRYSNQPQHF
NA,TRBV20-1,TRBJ2-3,few,TGCAGTGCTAGCGCGGGGGCGGGGCCGGACACAGATACGCAGTATTTT,CSASAGAGPDTDTQYF
NA,TRBV21-1,TRBJ2-7,NA,TGTGCCAGCAGCAAACGGGAGGGTCGGGGGATCTACGAGCAGTACTTC,CASSKREGRGIYEQYF
TRBD1,TRBV5-1,TRBJ1-1,NA,TGCGCCAGCAGTGGACAGGGCACTGAAGCTTTCTTT,CASSGQGTEAFF
NA,TRBV7-2,TRBJ2-1,few,TGTGCCAGCAGCCCCGTGGGGAGCGGCTCCTACAATGAGCAGTTCTTC,CASSPVGSGSYNEQFF
NA,TRBV27,TRBJ1-2,NA,TGTGCCAGCAGTTTGTTTGACGGGTCCTATGGCTACACCTTC,CASSLFDGSYGYTF
TRBD1,TRBV6-1,TRBJ1-2,NA,TGTGCCAGCAGTGAGACAGGGGCTGATGGCTACACCTTC,CASSETGADGYTF
NA,TRBV10-3,TRBJ2-7,NA,TGTGCCATCAGTGCTGAGATCTCCTACGAGCAGTACTTC,CAISAEISYEQYF
TRBD1,TRBV5-1,TRBJ1-2,NA,TGCGCCAGCAGCCATTGGACAGGCCTGAGAGATGGCTACACCTTC,CASSHWTGLRDGYTF